Shown below are 24 T cell receptor beta chains from a single sample sequenced in a study of shared clonotypes between healthy human individuals. Some clones are missing from TCRdb's copy, which holds only in-frame ones; the method was immunoSEQ multiplex PCR. Here the sample spans about a million clones, roughly 75% being singletons. The sequenced sample consisted of memory CD4+ T cells sorted from blood. Subset indicated: CD45RA-negative fraction. These receptors were collected from a man aged 18 to 29 in good health.

The chain couples TRBV11-2 to TRBJ2-3; tentatively, D is TRBD1 (6 bases). CDR1 is SGHAT and CDR2 is FQNNGV in the germline V gene. There are 14 residues in the CDR3. Trimming removed 2 bases from V and 5 bases from J, with 11 bases in between. CDR3 in DNA: TGTGCCAGCAGCTTATCACAGGGATTAGATACGCAGTATTTT. It yields the protein CASSLSQGLDTQYF.

This sequence joins TRBV19 and TRBJ1-1; 8 nucleotides align to TRBD1. The germline V gene encodes CDR1 LNHDA and CDR2 SQIVND (reference sequence). Losses at the gene ends were 3 bases for V and 5 bases for J; bases not matched to a gene: 11. The CDR3 runs 16 residues. The CDR3 protein is CASSMGIRTGRTEAFF. The CDR3 DNA is TGTGCCAGTAGTATGGGGATACGGACAGGGAGGACTGAAGCTTTCTTT.

This chain connects TRBV2 to TRBJ1-1, with 8 bases that match TRBD1. Germline lookup yields CDR1 SNHLY and CDR2 FYNNEI. The trim removed 5 bases at V and 4 bases at J, leaving 6 bases unmatched. CDR3 length equals 14 residues. In DNA, the CDR3 is TGTGCCAGCAGTTACCTTACAGGGGGCACTGAAGCTTTCTTT. Translation: CASSYLTGGTEAFF.

The chain carries TRBV11-2 and TRBJ2-1, with TRBD2 identical over 8 bases. In germline, CDR1 is SGHAT, CDR2 FQNNGV. Trimming took 3 bases from V and 8 from J; bases not matched to a gene: 6. The CDR3 is made up of 14 amino acids. The CDR3 sequence: CASSLERTSYEQFF. The CDR3 bases are TGTGCCAGCAGCTTGGAAAGGACTAGCTATGAGCAGTTCTTC. Full variable domain (missing parts from reference TRBV11-2 and TRBJ2-1): EAGVAQSPRYKIIEKRQSVAFWCNPISGHATLYWYQQILGQGPKLLIQFQNNGVVDDSQLPKDRFSAERLKGVDSTLKIQPAKLEDSAVYLCASSLERTSYEQFFGPGTRLTVL.

The rearrangement links TRBV5-4 to TRBJ1-2; TRBD1 agrees at 7 bases. Looked up from germline, CDR1 is SGHNT and CDR2 is YYREEE (reference sequence). V trimming: 4 bases; J trimming: 1 base; junction bases outside the gene matches: 7. The CDR3 spans 15 residues. The CDR3 bases are TGTGCCAGCAGCCCTGGGACAGATAGTAACTATGGCTACACCTTC. It yields the protein CASSPGTDSNYGYTF.

The gene calls are TRBV14 and TRBJ2-2, with 9 bases lining up with TRBD1. The V segment lost 4 bases and the J segment 5 bases; nucleotides outside the gene matches: 11. The CDR3 covers 17 residues. Germline V gene data show CDR1 as SGHDN and CDR2 as FVKESK. Here the CDR3 DNA reads TGTGCCAGCAGCCCTCGTCCCGGGACAGGGAGGACCGGGGAGCTGTTTTTT. Its translation is CASSPRPGTGRTGELFF.

The chain uses TRBV28 and TRBJ1-4; 9 nucleotides line up with TRBD1. After removal of 8 bases from V and 7 bases from J, the junction contained 2 bases not matched to a gene. The CDR3 sequence is 12 residues long. Germline CDR1 and CDR2: MDHEN and SYDVKM. In DNA form, the CDR3 reads TGTGCCAGCGGGACAGGGAGTGAAAAACTGTTTTTT. Translation: CASGTGSEKLFF.

The rearrangement links TRBV5-6 to TRBJ2-1; D gene ambiguous. The CDR3 length is 15 residues. Germline V gene data show CDR1 as SGHDT and CDR2 as YYEEEE. Trimming took 4 bases from V and 4 from J, leaving 15 bases between them. Here the CDR3 reads CASSRVGFGYNEQFF. The CDR3 bases are TGTGCCAGCAGCCGCGTGGGGTTTGGGTACAATGAGCAGTTCTTC.

V and J are TRBV5-6 and TRBJ2-7; TRBD1 is a possible D gene (5 bases). The germline V and J ends were trimmed by 4 bases and 0 bases, with 11 bases remaining between them. This CDR3 contains 14 residues. Per the germline V gene, CDR1 is SGHDT and CDR2 is YYEEEE. Here the CDR3 DNA reads TGTGCCAGCAGCCCACAGGTCTTCTCCTACGAGCAGTACTTC. This encodes CASSPQVFSYEQYF.

In regard to this clone: The same CDR3 also results from other DNA sequences found in this sample. This sequence joins TRBV11-2 and TRBJ1-2; no definite D call. V lost 4 bases, J lost 2 bases, and 14 bases lay in between. Germline V gene data show CDR1 as SGHAT and CDR2 as FQNNGV. The CDR3 is 15 amino acids. The CDR3, as DNA: TGTGCCAGCAGCTCCCTACGAGGTCGAAACTATGGCTACACCTTC. Residues: CASSSLRGRNYGYTF.

V is TRBV6-5 and J is TRBJ1-2; no clear D gene. V was trimmed by 8 bases and J by 7 bases, leaving 14 bases between them. Per germline, CDR1 MNHEY and CDR2 SVGAGI. The CDR3 is 12 residues long. The CDR3 sequence is CASRGEVFGYTF. The CDR3 nucleotides read TGTGCCAGCCGTGGGGAGGTTTTTGGCTACACCTTC.

For this clone: Germline is not matched at one junction end, which may reflect a read error. The chain has TRBV18 and TRBJ1-5, with D tentatively TRBD1 (5 bases). The V gene's germline CDR1 is KGHSH and CDR2 LQKENI. This CDR3 has 15 residues. This CDR3 is CASSEIDSSNQPRHF. CDR3 in DNA: TGTGCCAGCTCAGAGATTGACAGCAGCAATCAGCCCCGGCATTTT.

The chain has TRBV28 and TRBJ2-4, with 8 bases aligning to TRBD2. Trimming at V came to 3 bases and at J to 4 bases, leaving 5 bases not matched to a gene. This CDR3 comprises 15 residues. The germline V gene has CDR1 MDHEN and CDR2 SYDVKM. CDR3 coding DNA: TGTGCCAGCAGTTTCCGGCGGGGGGTGAAAAACATTCAGTACTTC. It encodes CASSFRRGVKNIQYF.

The chain carries TRBV18 and TRBJ2-7; 7 bases map to TRBD1. With V trimmed by 5 bases and J by 6 bases, 19 bases remained unmatched. Germline V CDR1 and CDR2: KGHSH, LQKENI. CDR3 length: 17 amino acids. CDR3 sequence: CASSETGPLRQGREQYF. The CDR3 DNA follows: TGTGCCAGCTCAGAAACCGGCCCTCTGAGACAGGGTCGCGAGCAGTACTTC.

The rearrangement uses TRBV6-6 and TRBJ2-4; D is unresolved. Germline CDR1 is MNHNY and CDR2 is SVGAGI (reference sequence). V lost 2 bases to trimming and J lost 9 bases, with 8 bases between them. The CDR3 consists of 12 residues. CDR3 in amino acids: CASSYQSGIQYF. In DNA form, the CDR3 reads TGTGCCAGCAGTTACCAGTCTGGCATTCAGTACTTC.

The V call is TRBV10-2, the J call TRBJ1-1, with D perhaps TRBD1 (6 bases). The germline V gene has CDR1 WSHSY and CDR2 SAAADI. The V gene lost 4 bases and the J gene lost 1 base, with 13 bases spanning the gap. This CDR3 has 15 amino acids. The CDR3: CASSGTGPGNTEAFF. DNA for the CDR3: TGCGCCAGCAGTGGTACAGGGCCCGGGAACACTGAAGCTTTCTTT.

This clone was recorded a few times. The chain carries TRBV6-4 and TRBJ1-1; no clear D. CDR1 and CDR2 from the germline V gene are MRHNA and SNTAGT. The CDR3 spans 13 residues. V lost 5 bases and J lost 1, with 8 bases in between. CDR3 sequence reads: CASSTERNTEAFF. The CDR3 DNA follows: TGTGCCAGCAGTACAGAGCGGAACACTGAAGCTTTCTTT.

The chain is built from TRBV18 and TRBJ1-1; 7 nucleotides match TRBD1. V trimming: 3 bases; J trimming: 4 bases; junction bases outside the gene matches: 5. The CDR3 length is 14 residues. CDR1 is KGHSH and CDR2 is LQKENI in the germline V gene. CDR3 in DNA: TGTGCCAGCTCACCGGCGCCAGGGGGCACTGAAGCTTTCTTT. Translation: CASSPAPGGTEAFF.

The chain is built from TRBV2 and TRBJ2-5, with 7 nucleotides matching TRBD1. This CDR3 has 13 amino acids. The V gene end was trimmed by 8 bases and the J gene end by 4 bases; junction bases not matched to a gene: 7. Germline CDR1 is SNHLY and CDR2 is FYNNEI. This CDR3 reads CASSGQTGETQYF. The CDR3 coding sequence is TGTGCCAGCTCGGGACAGACGGGAGAGACCCAGTACTTC.

The chain carries TRBV10-2 and TRBJ1-5; 9 positions match TRBD1. This CDR3 has 13 amino acids. The V gene end was trimmed by 10 bases and the J gene end by 7 bases; junction bases not matched to a gene: 8. CDR1 and CDR2 from the germline V gene are WSHSY and SAAADI. The CDR3 region is CAIGTGQGQPQHF. The DNA of the CDR3 is TGCGCCATCGGGACAGGGCAAGGGCAGCCCCAGCATTTT.

V usage is TRBV12-1 and J usage is TRBJ2-7; TRBD1 reflects the table's D call only, with no check against the DNA. TRBV12-1 is noted as a pseudogene. This CDR3 comprises 14 residues. The CDR3 region is CASSPWDRDSEQYF. The CDR3 coding sequence is TGTGCCAGCAGCCCGTGGGACAGAGATTCCGAGCAGTACTTC.

The chain links TRBV28 to TRBJ1-5; 9 nucleotides agree with TRBD1. The length of the CDR3 is 14 residues. From germline, CDR1 is MDHEN and CDR2 SYDVKM. With 5 bases clipped from V and 7 bases from J, the junction kept 6 bases outside the gene matches. The CDR3 loop is CASSPRTGVQPQHF. The CDR3 DNA is TGTGCCAGCAGTCCGAGGACAGGGGTCCAGCCCCAGCATTTT.

The V call is TRBV5-5, the J call TRBJ2-7; unclear D gene. The germline CDR1 and CDR2 sequences are SGHKS and YYEKEE (reference sequence). V shed 0 bases and J shed 5 bases, with 15 bases lying between them. The CDR3 consists of 15 residues. The DNA of the CDR3 is TGTGCCAGCAGCTTGGTCCCAACCACCCGGGACGAGCAGTACTTC. Its translation: CASSLVPTTRDEQYF.

This clone was observed a single time. The CDR3 loop reads CASSLGAGARGNQPQHF. The CDR3 nucleotides read TGCGCCAGCAGCTTGGGGGCAGGGGCAAGGGGCAATCAGCCCCAGCATTTT. The chain has TRBV5-1 and TRBJ1-5, with TRBD1 as a possible D gene (6 bases). This CDR3 comprises 17 residues. Per germline, CDR1 SGHRS and CDR2 YFSETQ. Trimming shortened V by 0 bases and J by 2 bases, and 15 bases separated the two germline ends.